This TCR beta chain was retrieved from a study of T-cell reconstitution after alpha-beta-depleted transplantation in children. Germline assignment: CDR1 SGHRS and CDR2 YFSETQ. The CDR3 extends over 15 amino acids. V lost 6 bases and J 0 bases, leaving 14 bases between the germline ends. Preparation of the TCRbeta library involved a method that used unique molecular identifiers. In TCRdb, the PCR reads were re-called with MiXCR into one record per CDR3 protein. The sample shows 500,000 or so distinct CDR3 sequences, 32% of them seen only once. Specimen: PBMCs from the stem cell graft donor, collected from the stem cell graft. The chain is built from TRBV5-1 and TRBJ2-3, with a weak D call TRBD2 (5 bases). This TCR was recovered from a human donor who donated a stem cell graft to a child with aplastic anemia. CDR3 sequence: CASKPTWTSTDTQYF. The CDR3 bases are TGCGCCAGCAAACCAACGTGGACTAGCACAGATACGCAGTATTTT.